The 20 T cell receptor beta chains below all came from one sample that was sequenced in a study of vaccination and CD4 T cells after COVID-19. TCRdb passed the PCR reads through MiXCR, listing each CDR3 protein once. The sample carries roughly 14,000 distinct CDR3 sequences, roughly 71% recorded once. This material consisted of CD4+ T cells from blood, taken after SARS-CoV-2 vaccination. The receptors shown here come from a human donor who had recovered from COVID-19.

V is TRBV20-1 and J is TRBJ2-7; TRBD2 is a possible D gene (6 bases). Germline loops: CDR1 DFQATT, CDR2 SNEGSKA (reference sequence). V lost 3 bases and J 4 bases, leaving 10 bases between the germline ends. This CDR3 has 12 residues. The CDR3 reads CSASSAGYEQYF. The CDR3 DNA reads TGCAGTGCTAGTAGCGCGGGGTACGAGCAGTACTTC.

This clonotype has more than one count but fewer than ten. V is TRBV21-1 and J is TRBJ1-1; TRBD1 reflects the table's D call only, with no check against the DNA. TRBV21-1 has pseudogene status. CDR3 length equals 14 residues. The CDR3 DNA reads TGTGCCCCAAGGAGAGGGGGAAGGAAGACTGAAGCTTTCTTT. It is translated as CAPRRGGRKTEAFF.

This clonotype was observed a handful of times. Its ends do not fully match the called genes, so a read error is possible. The chain joins TRBV6-5 to TRBJ2-3; 7 positions match TRBD2. Germline CDR1 is MNHEY and CDR2 is SVGAGI. The CDR3 sequence is 14 residues long. The CDR3 protein is CASSWRESKDTQYF. Here the CDR3 DNA reads TGTGCCAGCAGTTGGCGGGAGAGCAAAGATACGCAGTATTTT.

The genes are TRBV7-8 and TRBJ2-5; D gene unclear. V lost 4 bases, J lost 0 bases, and 3 bases lay in between. CDR1 is SGHVS and CDR2 is FQNEAQ in the germline V gene. The length of the CDR3 is 12 residues. CDR3 loop: CASSSYQETQYF. In nucleotides, the CDR3 is TGTGCCAGCAGCTCCTACCAAGAGACCCAGTACTTC.

V gene TRBV5-4 combines with J gene TRBJ2-1, with 7 nucleotides matching TRBD1. This CDR3 is built from 15 residues. Unmatched junction bases numbered 11, after V lost 7 bases and J lost 4 bases. Germline V CDR1 and CDR2: SGHNT, YYREEE (reference sequence). The CDR3 region has the DNA TGTGCCAGCCGACCTCCGGGACAGCAGTACAATGAGCAGTTCTTC. Its protein product is CASRPPGQQYNEQFF.

Only a few counts were recorded for this clonotype. This sequence joins TRBV19 and TRBJ1-5; D may be TRBD1 (5 bases). V lost 3 bases and J lost 0, with 15 bases in between. Germline CDR1 LNHDA, CDR2 SQIVND (reference sequence). The CDR3 spans 17 residues. The CDR3 region has the DNA TGTGCCAGTAGTATTCAGGGCAGGGTGAATAGCAATCAGCCCCAGCATTTT. This sequence encodes CASSIQGRVNSNQPQHF.

This rearrangement joins TRBV15 to TRBJ2-7; D may be TRBD1 (5 bases). The germline V and J ends were trimmed by 8 bases and 6 bases, with 11 bases remaining between them. CDR3 length equals 11 residues. Germline lookup yields CDR1 LNHNV and CDR2 YYDKDF (reference sequence). The CDR3 DNA is TGTGCCACCCATAGGGGCACCGAGCAGTACTTC. Translated, it gives CATHRGTEQYF. Combining the CDR3 with reference TRBV15 and TRBJ2-7 gives the whole variable domain DAMVIQNPRYQVTQFGKPVTLSCSQTLNHNVMYWYQQKSSQAPKLLFHYYDKDFNNEADTPDNFQSRRPNTSFCFLDIRSPGLGDTAMYLCATHRGTEQYFGPGTRLTVT.

Remarks on this clonotype: Its ends do not fully match the called genes, so a read error is possible. The J gene is TRBJ2-1, the V gene TRBV7-6; no clear D gene. The CDR3 totals 13 residues. The germline V gene encodes CDR1 SGHVS and CDR2 FNYEAQ. The CDR3 loop reads CASSNRVRDEQFF. CDR3 bases: TGTGCTAGCAGTAACAGAGTTCGTGATGAGCAGTTCTTC. Variable domain in full (rest from reference TRBV7-6 and TRBJ2-1): GAGVSQSPRYKVTKRGQDVALRCDPISGHVSLYWYRQALGQGPEFLTYFNYEAQQDKSGLPNDRFSAERPEGSISTLTIQRTEQRDSAMYRCASSNRVRDEQFFGPGTRLTVL.

This clonotype showed up just a few times. This chain joins TRBV20-1 and TRBJ2-3; TRBD2 agrees at 8 bases. Germline trimming cut 0 bases from V and 1 base from J; bases unmatched to any gene: 6. Germline V gives CDR1 DFQATT, CDR2 SNEGSKA (reference sequence). The CDR3 loop spans 16 amino acids. The CDR3 DNA is TGCAGTGCTAGAGATGCCGGGAGGGCCGGCACAGATACGCAGTATTTT. Its protein is CSARDAGRAGTDTQYF.

This clonotype has just a few counts. The genes are TRBV20-1 and TRBJ2-2; possible D gene TRBD2, 6 bases. The ends were cut back, 6 bases at V and 5 bases at J, with 16 bases in the middle. Germline CDR1 reads DFQATT; CDR2 reads SNEGSKA (reference sequence). The CDR3 sequence is 14 residues long. The CDR3 reads CSAFLGGRTGELFF. CDR3 coding DNA: TGCAGTGCCTTCTTGGGGGGAAGAACCGGGGAGCTGTTTTTT.

V gene TRBV25-1 combines with J gene TRBJ2-3; D remains ambiguous. Germline V gives CDR1 MGHDK, CDR2 SYGVNS. The CDR3 extends over 13 amino acids. Trimming cost V 1 base and J 7 bases, with 9 bases left between them. Here the CDR3 reads CASSEFSKNTQYF. CDR3 DNA: TGTGCCAGCAGTGAATTTTCGAAAAATACGCAGTATTTT.

The V and J genes are TRBV19 and TRBJ1-5; D unresolved. This CDR3 is built from 13 residues. Germline V gene lookup returns CDR1 LNHDA and CDR2 SQIVND (reference sequence). The V end was cut by 2 bases, the J end by 9 bases, with 11 bases between. The CDR3 nucleotides are TGTGCCAGTAGTATACGGCAGACACGGCCCCAGCATTTT. This sequence encodes CASSIRQTRPQHF. The full variable domain, with the rest looked up from reference TRBV19 and TRBJ1-5, is DGGITQSPKYLFRKEGQNVTLSCEQNLNHDAMYWYRQDPGQGLRLIYYSQIVNDFQKGDIAEGYSVSREKKESFPLTVTSAQKNPTAFYLCASSIRQTRPQHFGDGTRLSIL.

The chain is built from TRBV6-1 and TRBJ2-7, with TRBD1 identical over 8 bases. CDR3 length: 12 amino acids. After removal of 7 bases from V and 6 bases from J, the junction contained 5 bases not matched to a gene. CDR1 MNHNS and CDR2 SASEGT come from the germline V gene. The CDR3 DNA reads TGTGCCAGCACCCAGACAGGGGTCGAGCAGTACTTC. It codes for CASTQTGVEQYF.

This clonotype was observed a few times. V usage is TRBV7-9 and J usage is TRBJ2-1; D is undetermined. Germline V gene data show CDR1 as SEHNR and CDR2 as FQNEAQ (reference sequence). The V end was cut by 6 bases, the J end by 10 bases, with 10 bases between. This CDR3 region has 11 residues. CDR3 region: CASSSRGEQFF. The CDR3 DNA reads as TGTGCCAGCAGTTCTCGTGGGGAGCAGTTCTTC.

The chain carries TRBV28 and TRBJ2-1, with D hard to call. This CDR3 has 10 amino acids. The V and J ends lost 10 bases and 5 bases respectively, with 6 bases between them. Germline V gene lookup returns CDR1 MDHEN and CDR2 SYDVKM. The CDR3 bases are TGTGCCACGAAAGACAATGAGCAGTTCTTC. This sequence encodes CATKDNEQFF.

The chain recombines TRBV3-1 with TRBJ2-3, with 13 bases aligning to TRBD2. The germline gives CDR1 LGHDT, CDR2 YNNKEL (reference sequence). This CDR3 is built from 14 residues. Germline trimming cut 4 bases from V and 5 bases from J; bases unmatched to any gene: 0. CDR3 protein: CASSRTSGRDTQYF. DNA of the CDR3: TGTGCCAGCAGCCGGACTAGCGGGAGAGATACGCAGTATTTT.

This chain connects TRBV20-1 to TRBJ2-7; D perhaps matches TRBD2 (5 bases). The CDR3 consists of 14 residues. In germline, CDR1 is DFQATT, CDR2 SNEGSKA (reference sequence). V gave up 0 bases and J gave up 1 base, with 10 bases separating them. The CDR3 region has the DNA TGCAGTGCTAGAGATCTGAGAGGGTCCTACGAGCAGTACTTC. Residues: CSARDLRGSYEQYF.

V gene TRBV6-1 combines with J gene TRBJ2-5, with 9 bases that match TRBD1. Germline assignment: CDR1 MNHNS and CDR2 SASEGT. V shed 7 bases and J 7 bases; nucleotides not matched to a gene: 10. The CDR3 extends over 14 amino acids. CDR3 sequence: CASTPGQGFGTQYF. The CDR3 DNA reads as TGTGCCAGCACCCCGGGACAGGGCTTCGGGACCCAGTACTTC.

There are a few counts of this clonotype. The V gene is TRBV28, the J gene TRBJ1-1, with no clear D. The CDR3 extends over 13 amino acids. In germline, CDR1 is MDHEN, CDR2 SYDVKM. Trimming pared 1 base from V and 0 bases from J, leaving 3 bases between. The CDR3 here is CASSLSVNTEAFF. The CDR3 region has the DNA TGTGCCAGCAGTTTATCTGTGAACACTGAAGCTTTCTTT.

The rearrangement uses TRBV28 and TRBJ1-1, with 7 positions matching TRBD1. Trimming removed 6 bases from V and 4 bases from J; junction bases left unmatched: 11. Germline loops: CDR1 MDHEN, CDR2 SYDVKM. CDR3 length equals 15 residues. This chain's CDR3 is CASRQTGNYVTEAFF. In DNA, the CDR3 is TGTGCCAGCAGGCAGACAGGGAATTATGTCACTGAAGCTTTCTTT.